Listed below are T cell receptor beta chains from one sample, sequenced in a study of blood T cell repertoires in COVID-19. Data came from immunoSEQ multiplex PCR; TCRdb stores just in-frame clones and leaves some out. The table has roughly 170,000 clones, over 75% seen once. Source material: peripheral blood. The receptor set was obtained from a woman in her 70s with acute or convalescent COVID-19. Each CDR3 is given with its conserved first and last residue. Fields, in order: V gene, clone size, J gene, D gene, CDR3 protein, CDR3 DNA. A D gene is named only where the DNA matches it firmly. Some rows have no size entry. The others give once, few or many, or a class for an expanded clone.

v_call: TRBV6-6; clone_size: NA; j_call: TRBJ2-2; d_call: TRBD1; cdr3_aa: CATGQGGVGELFF; cdr3_nt: TGTGCCACGGGACAGGGAGGCGTCGGGGAGCTGTTTTTT
v_call: TRBV3-1/TRBV3-2; clone_size: NA; j_call: TRBJ1-5; d_call: NA; cdr3_aa: CASSQDRGKPQHF; cdr3_nt: TGTGCCAGCAGCCAAGATCGGGGGAAGCCCCAGCATTTT
v_call: TRBV7-8; clone_size: NA; j_call: TRBJ2-1; d_call: NA; cdr3_aa: CASSLVGENNEQFF; cdr3_nt: TGTGCCAGCAGCTTAGTAGGAGAAAACAATGAGCAGTTCTTC
v_call: TRBV24-1; clone_size: few; j_call: TRBJ2-1; d_call: NA; cdr3_aa: CATSVAYTAINEQFF; cdr3_nt: TGTGCCACCAGTGTTGCCTACACAGCCATCAATGAGCAGTTCTTC
v_call: TRBV24-1; clone_size: few; j_call: TRBJ2-7; d_call: NA; cdr3_aa: CATSDSYRHEQYF; cdr3_nt: TGTGCCACCAGTGATTCCTACAGGCACGAGCAGTACTTC
v_call: TRBV12-5; clone_size: NA; j_call: TRBJ2-7; d_call: TRBD1; cdr3_aa: CASGPSGTGGARDF; cdr3_nt: TGTGCTAGTGGTCCATCCGGGACAGGGGGCGCAAGGGACTTC
v_call: TRBV10-3; clone_size: NA; j_call: TRBJ2-1; d_call: TRBD2; cdr3_aa: CAIRATSGQYNEQFF; cdr3_nt: TGTGCCATCAGGGCGACTAGCGGTCAATACAATGAGCAGTTCTTC
v_call: TRBV19; clone_size: NA; j_call: TRBJ1-4; d_call: NA; cdr3_aa: CASSDNQRGKLFF; cdr3_nt: TGTGCCAGTAGCGACAACCAACGAGGGAAACTGTTTTTT
v_call: TRBV2; clone_size: once; j_call: TRBJ2-5; d_call: TRBD1; cdr3_aa: CASSYHIGTGGIQETQYF; cdr3_nt: TGTGCCAGCAGTTATCACATAGGGACAGGGGGTATCCAAGAGACCCAGTACTTC
v_call: TRBV5-5; clone_size: once; j_call: TRBJ2-7; d_call: TRBD1; cdr3_aa: CASSHGDSLYEQYF; cdr3_nt: TGTGCCAGCAGCCATGGGGACAGCCTGTACGAGCAGTACTTC
v_call: TRBV2; clone_size: NA; j_call: TRBJ2-2; d_call: NA; cdr3_aa: CASNNQGQNTGELFF; cdr3_nt: TGTGCCAGCAACAACCAGGGGCAGAACACCGGGGAGCTGTTTTTT
v_call: TRBV5-1; clone_size: once; j_call: TRBJ2-1; d_call: TRBD2; cdr3_aa: CASSLGLAGGISYNEQFF; cdr3_nt: TGCGCCAGCAGCTTAGGACTAGCGGGGGGCATCTCCTACAATGAGCAGTTCTTC
v_call: TRBV29-1; clone_size: NA; j_call: TRBJ2-5; d_call: NA; cdr3_aa: CSVATVLEETQYF; cdr3_nt: TGCAGCGTTGCCACCGTCCTAGAAGAGACCCAGTACTTC
v_call: TRBV7-2; clone_size: NA; j_call: TRBJ1-4; d_call: NA; cdr3_aa: CASRDPGQMLFF; cdr3_nt: TGTGCCAGCAGGGATCCGGGACAAATGCTGTTTTTT
v_call: TRBV29-1; clone_size: NA; j_call: TRBJ2-5; d_call: TRBD2; cdr3_aa: CSVVTSGRDLETQYF; cdr3_nt: TGCAGCGTTGTGACTAGCGGGAGGGATTTAGAGACCCAGTACTTC
v_call: TRBV11-3; clone_size: few; j_call: TRBJ2-3; d_call: NA; cdr3_aa: CASSRGELDTDTQYF; cdr3_nt: TGTGCCAGCAGCCGAGGAGAACTTGACACAGATACGCAGTATTTT
v_call: TRBV13; clone_size: NA; j_call: TRBJ2-7; d_call: NA; cdr3_aa: CASSQGQSYEQYF; cdr3_nt: TGTGCCAGCAGCCAAGGACAGTCCTACGAGCAGTACTTC
v_call: TRBV4-1; clone_size: NA; j_call: TRBJ1-1; d_call: NA; cdr3_aa: CASSLDTQGPRTEAFF; cdr3_nt: TGCGCCAGCAGCCTGGACACACAGGGCCCCCGCACTGAAGCTTTCTTT
v_call: TRBV2; clone_size: NA; j_call: TRBJ2-4; d_call: NA; cdr3_aa: CASRPTGLGKNIQYF; cdr3_nt: TGTGCCAGCAGACCTACAGGGTTGGGCAAAAACATTCAGTACTTC
v_call: TRBV12-5; clone_size: NA; j_call: TRBJ2-1; d_call: NA; cdr3_aa: CASGRSEGISYNEQFF; cdr3_nt: TGTGCTAGTGGCCGATCTGAGGGAATCTCCTACAATGAGCAGTTCTTC
v_call: TRBV5-6; clone_size: NA; j_call: TRBJ2-2; d_call: TRBD2; cdr3_aa: CASSFGLAGRYTGELFF; cdr3_nt: TGTGCCAGCAGCTTCGGACTAGCGGGTCGTTACACCGGGGAGCTGTTTTTT
v_call: TRBV6-5; clone_size: NA; j_call: TRBJ2-2; d_call: NA; cdr3_aa: CASSLGRNGELFF; cdr3_nt: TGTGCCAGCAGCCTAGGAAGGAACGGGGAGCTGTTTTTT